This T cell receptor (beta chain) was identified in a study of CD8 T cells in ankylosing spondylitis. Each CDR3 protein is one row after TCRdb ran MiXCR on the 5' RACE reads. The sample holds 750,000 to 850,000 distinct CDR3 sequences; approximately 10% are singletons and the top ten take approximately 0.46%. With respect to this clonotype: As yet, its antigen is unknown.

Germline V lookup: CDR1 KGHSH, CDR2 LQKENI. The CDR3 covers 15 residues. The ends lost 2 bases at V and 4 bases at J; junction bases unmatched: 6. Overall study results and limits: Typical of ankylosing spondylitis blood, it appeared, was a TCR beta motif of fewer than ten highly homologous variants. Reported data indicate significant enrichment of disease-linked clones within matched ankylosing spondylitis synovial fluid. The disease-linked clones had a CD8+ phenotype and low blood frequencies. Earlier studies detected some motif variants in reactive arthritis synovial fluid and blood.

Sequenced: blood, either unsorted or a sorted T cell fraction (not recorded which). This chain links TRBV18 with TRBJ1-1; TRBD1 agrees at 8 bases. The TCR was taken from a male donor with ankylosing spondylitis. The CDR3 sequence: CASSPGNTGGTEAFF. The DNA of the CDR3 is TGTGCCAGCTCACCAGGGAATACAGGGGGCACTGAAGCTTTCTTT.